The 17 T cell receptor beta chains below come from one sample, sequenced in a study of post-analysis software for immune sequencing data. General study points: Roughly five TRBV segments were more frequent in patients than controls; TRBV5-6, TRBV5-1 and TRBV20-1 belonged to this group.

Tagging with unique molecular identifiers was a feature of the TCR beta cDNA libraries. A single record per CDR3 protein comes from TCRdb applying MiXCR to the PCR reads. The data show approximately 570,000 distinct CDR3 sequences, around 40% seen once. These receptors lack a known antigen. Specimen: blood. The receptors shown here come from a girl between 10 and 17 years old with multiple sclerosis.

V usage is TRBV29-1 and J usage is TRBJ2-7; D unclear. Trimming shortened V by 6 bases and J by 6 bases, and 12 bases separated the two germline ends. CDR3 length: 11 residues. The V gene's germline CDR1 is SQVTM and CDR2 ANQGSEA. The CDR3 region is CSVLRWGEQYF. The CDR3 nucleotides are TGCAGCGTACTGCGGTGGGGCGAGCAGTACTTC.

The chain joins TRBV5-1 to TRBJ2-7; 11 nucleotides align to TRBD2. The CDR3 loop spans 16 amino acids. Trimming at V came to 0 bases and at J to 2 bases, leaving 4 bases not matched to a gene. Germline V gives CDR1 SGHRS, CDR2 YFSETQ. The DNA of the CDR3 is TGCGCCAGCAGCTTGGGTCTAGCGGGGGGTCCCTACGAGCAGTACTTC. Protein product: CASSLGLAGGPYEQYF.

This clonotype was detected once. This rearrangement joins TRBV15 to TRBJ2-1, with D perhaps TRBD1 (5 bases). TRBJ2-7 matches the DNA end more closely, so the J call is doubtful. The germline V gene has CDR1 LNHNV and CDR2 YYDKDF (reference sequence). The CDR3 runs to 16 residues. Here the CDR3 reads CATSRAPQESYNEQYF. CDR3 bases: TGTGCCACCAGCAGAGCCCCACAGGAATCCTACAATGAGCAGTACTTC.

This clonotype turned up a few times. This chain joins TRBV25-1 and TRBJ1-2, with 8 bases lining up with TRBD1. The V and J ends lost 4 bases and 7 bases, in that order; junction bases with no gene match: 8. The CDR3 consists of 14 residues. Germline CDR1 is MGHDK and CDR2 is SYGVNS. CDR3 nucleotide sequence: TGTGCCAGCAGTGGACAGGGGCTATTGGGTGGCTACACCTTC. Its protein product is CASSGQGLLGGYTF.

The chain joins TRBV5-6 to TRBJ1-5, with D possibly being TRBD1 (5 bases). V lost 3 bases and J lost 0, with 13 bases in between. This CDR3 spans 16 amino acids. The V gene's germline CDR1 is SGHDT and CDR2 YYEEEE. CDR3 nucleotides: TGTGCCAGCAGCTCCCGGACATTCTATAGCAATCAGCCCCAGCATTTT. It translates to CASSSRTFYSNQPQHF. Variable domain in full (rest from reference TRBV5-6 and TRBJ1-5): DAGVTQSPTHLIKTRGQQVTLRCSPKSGHDTVSWYQQALGQGPQFIFQYYEEEERQRGNFPDRFSGHQFPNYSSELNVNALLLGDSALYLCASSSRTFYSNQPQHFGDGTRLSIL.

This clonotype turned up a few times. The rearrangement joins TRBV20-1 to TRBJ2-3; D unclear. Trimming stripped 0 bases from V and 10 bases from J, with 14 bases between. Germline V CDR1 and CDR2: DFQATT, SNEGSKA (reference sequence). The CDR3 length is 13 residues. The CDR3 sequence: CSARDLRSTAQYF. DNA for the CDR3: TGCAGTGCTAGAGATCTAAGGTCGACGGCGCAGTATTTT.

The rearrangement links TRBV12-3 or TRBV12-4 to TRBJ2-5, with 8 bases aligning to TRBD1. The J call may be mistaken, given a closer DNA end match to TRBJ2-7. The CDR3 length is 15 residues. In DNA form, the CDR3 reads TGTGCCAGCAGTCCCTCGACAGGGGTTTCCCACGAGCAGTACTTC. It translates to CASSPSTGVSHEQYF.

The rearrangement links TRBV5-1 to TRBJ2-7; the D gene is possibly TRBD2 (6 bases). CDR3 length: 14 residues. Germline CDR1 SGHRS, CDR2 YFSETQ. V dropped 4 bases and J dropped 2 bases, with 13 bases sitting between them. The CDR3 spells CASSITSTTYEQYF. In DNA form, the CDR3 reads TGCGCCAGCAGCATTACTAGCACCACCTACGAGCAGTACTTC.

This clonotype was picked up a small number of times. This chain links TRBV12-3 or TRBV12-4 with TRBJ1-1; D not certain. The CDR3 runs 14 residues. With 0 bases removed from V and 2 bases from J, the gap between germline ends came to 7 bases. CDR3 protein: CASSLAALNTEAFF. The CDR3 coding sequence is TGTGCCAGCAGTTTAGCGGCACTCAACACTGAAGCTTTCTTT.

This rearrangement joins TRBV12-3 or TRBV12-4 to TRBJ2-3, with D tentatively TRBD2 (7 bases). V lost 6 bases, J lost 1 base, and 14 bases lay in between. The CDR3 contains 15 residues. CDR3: CASSFTGGGTDTQYF. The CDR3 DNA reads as TGTGCCAGCAGCTTCACGGGGGGCGGCACAGATACGCAGTATTTT.

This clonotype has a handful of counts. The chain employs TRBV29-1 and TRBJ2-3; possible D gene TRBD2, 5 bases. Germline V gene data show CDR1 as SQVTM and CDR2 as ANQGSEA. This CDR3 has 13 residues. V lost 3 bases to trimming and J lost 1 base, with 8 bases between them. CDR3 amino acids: CSVEGVGTDTQYF. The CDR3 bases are TGCAGCGTTGAGGGAGTAGGCACAGATACGCAGTATTTT.

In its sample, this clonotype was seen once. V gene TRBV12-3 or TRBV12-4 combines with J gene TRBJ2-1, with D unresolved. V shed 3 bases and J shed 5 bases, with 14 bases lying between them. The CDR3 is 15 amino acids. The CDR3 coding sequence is TGTGCCAGCAGTTTCCCCCTAGGAAGGGACAATGAGCAGTTCTTC. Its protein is CASSFPLGRDNEQFF.

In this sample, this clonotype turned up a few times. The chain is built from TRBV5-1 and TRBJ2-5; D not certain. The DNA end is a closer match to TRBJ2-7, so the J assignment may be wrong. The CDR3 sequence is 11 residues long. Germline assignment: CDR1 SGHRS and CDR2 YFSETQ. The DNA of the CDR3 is TGCGCCAGCAGCTTTAAAAACGAGCAGTACTTC. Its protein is CASSFKNEQYF.

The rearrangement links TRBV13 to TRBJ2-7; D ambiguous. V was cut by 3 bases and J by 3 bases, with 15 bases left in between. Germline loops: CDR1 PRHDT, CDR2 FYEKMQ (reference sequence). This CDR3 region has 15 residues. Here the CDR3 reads CASSFRPLGGYEQYF. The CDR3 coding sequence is TGTGCCAGCAGCTTTAGACCTCTAGGCGGCTACGAGCAGTACTTC.

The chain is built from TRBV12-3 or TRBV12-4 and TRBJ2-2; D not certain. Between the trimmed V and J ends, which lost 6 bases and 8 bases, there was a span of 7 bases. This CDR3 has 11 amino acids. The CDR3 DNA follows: TGTGCCAGCAGCTTTCTAGGGGAGCTGTTTTTT. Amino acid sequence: CASSFLGELFF.

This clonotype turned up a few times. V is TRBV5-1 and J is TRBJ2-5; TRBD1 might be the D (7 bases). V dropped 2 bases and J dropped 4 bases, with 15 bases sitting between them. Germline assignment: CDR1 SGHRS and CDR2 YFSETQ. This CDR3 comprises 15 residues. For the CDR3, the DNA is TGCGCCAGCAGCTTCCCAGGAGGGGGCGTAGAGACCCAGTACTTC. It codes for CASSFPGGGVETQYF.

The chain's CDR3 is CASSLERLDGYTF. The DNA of the CDR3 is TGTGCCAGCAGCTTAGAGCGGCTCGATGGCTACACCTTC. The rearrangement uses TRBV7-2 and TRBJ1-2; D remains ambiguous. Germline V CDR1 and CDR2: SGHTA, FQGNSA. V lost 1 base, J lost 6 bases, and 9 bases lay in between. The CDR3 covers 13 residues. The full variable domain, in which reference TRBV7-2 and TRBJ1-2 provide the parts outside the CDR3, is GAGVSQSPSNKVTEKGKDVELRCDPISGHTALYWYRQSLGQGLEFLIYFQGNSAPDKSGLPSDRFSAERTGGSVSTLTIQRTQQEDSAVYLCASSLERLDGYTFGSGTRLTVV.